This is a list of T cell receptor beta chains from one sample in a study of shared T cell receptors in the human thymus. Sequencing used immunoSEQ multiplex PCR; TCRdb keeps in-frame clones, though not all of them. The repertoire includes around 730,000 clones, approximately 85% of them detected once, and over 0.008% sits in the top ten. This same sample was also taken into another study, of human thymus T cells.

The sequenced material came from thymocytes. Every receptor here comes from a girl under three years old with a congenital heart defect. CDR3s include the opening cysteine and the closing phenylalanine or tryptophan. The order of the fields is D gene, V gene, clone size, J gene, CDR3 protein, CDR3 DNA. D genes are given only for firm matches. Size is omitted from some rows. Given values are once, few, many or a class for expanded clones.

D: TRBD1; V: TRBV18; size: few; J: TRBJ2-7; CDR3: CASSPYPGTGARENPYEQYF; DNA: TGTGCCAGCTCGCCCTATCCCGGGACAGGGGCTCGGGAAAACCCCTACGAGCAGTACTTC
D: -; V: TRBV20-1; size: -; J: TRBJ2-3; CDR3: CSATLTDTQYF; DNA: TGCAGTGCTACCCTGACAGATACGCAGTATTTT
D: TRBD1; V: TRBV6-5; size: -; J: TRBJ2-5; CDR3: CASRRVGQYQETQYF; DNA: TGTGCCAGCAGAAGGGTGGGACAGTACCAAGAGACCCAGTACTTC
D: TRBD2; V: TRBV5-4; size: -; J: TRBJ2-7; CDR3: CASSSRTGGVAGDSYEQYF; DNA: TGTGCCAGCAGCTCCAGGACCGGGGGGGTAGCGGGGGACTCCTACGAGCAGTACTTC
D: -; V: TRBV2; size: -; J: TRBJ2-2; CDR3: CASSDLDSSTGELFF; DNA: TGTGCCAGCAGTGATCTAGACTCATCCACCGGGGAGCTGTTTTTT
D: TRBD2; V: TRBV7-9; size: once; J: TRBJ2-7; CDR3: CASSLWTSGGEQYF; DNA: TGTGCCAGCAGCTTGTGGACTAGCGGGGGCGAGCAGTACTTC
D: -; V: TRBV7-3; size: few; J: TRBJ1-5; CDR3: CASSLNCGGNQPQHF; DNA: TGTGCCAGCAGCTTAAACTGCGGTGGCAATCAGCCCCAGCATTTT
D: -; V: TRBV29-1; size: -; J: TRBJ2-7; CDR3: CSVECSPGGYEQYF; DNA: TGCAGCGTTGAATGCTCCCCAGGGGGGTACGAGCAGTACTTC
D: TRBD2; V: TRBV29-1; size: -; J: TRBJ2-3; CDR3: CSVALWTSLVTDTQYF; DNA: TGCAGCGTTGCCCTCTGGACTAGCCTCGTTACAGATACGCAGTATTTT
D: TRBD1; V: TRBV28; size: -; J: TRBJ1-1; CDR3: CASNTGEGRGAFF; DNA: TGTGCCAGCAATACAGGGGAAGGTAGGGGAGCTTTCTTT
D: -; V: TRBV2; size: -; J: TRBJ1-2; CDR3: CASSPGRQSGYTF; DNA: TGTGCCAGCAGCCCCGGTCGACAAAGTGGCTACACCTTC
D: -; V: TRBV15; size: -; J: TRBJ1-2; CDR3: CATSRGPYYGYTF; DNA: TGTGCCACCAGCAGAGGGCCCTACTATGGCTACACCTTC
D: TRBD2; V: TRBV19; size: -; J: TRBJ2-1; CDR3: CASSMVGLAGGLTLNEQFF; DNA: TGTGCCAGTAGTATGGTGGGGCTAGCGGGGGGGCTGACACTCAATGAGCAGTTCTTC
D: -; V: TRBV7-6; size: -; J: TRBJ1-2; CDR3: CASSGRLRRGALYGYTF; DNA: TGTGCCAGCAGCGGAAGGTTGAGACGGGGAGCTCTCTATGGCTACACCTTC
D: -; V: TRBV18; size: -; J: TRBJ2-7; CDR3: CASSPREARYEQYF; DNA: TGTGCCAGCTCACCACGAGAGGCACGCTACGAGCAGTACTTC
D: -; V: TRBV10-3; size: -; J: TRBJ1-1; CDR3: CAISVTGFNTEAFF; DNA: TGTGCCATCAGTGTGACAGGTTTCAACACTGAAGCTTTCTTT
D: -; V: TRBV19; size: -; J: TRBJ1-6; CDR3: CASSTTPGRNSPLHF; DNA: TGTGCCAGTAGTACAACCCCAGGGCGAAATTCACCCCTCCACTTT
D: TRBD1; V: TRBV18; size: -; J: TRBJ1-2; CDR3: CASSRGIRDRGLYGYTF; DNA: TGTGCCAGCTCGCGGGGGATCCGGGACAGGGGTCTATATGGCTACACCTTC
D: TRBD2; V: TRBV10-3; size: -; J: TRBJ2-7; CDR3: CAISESSSGGRAYEQYF; DNA: TGTGCCATCAGTGAGTCTTCTAGCGGGGGTCGAGCCTACGAGCAGTACTTC
D: -; V: TRBV10-3; size: -; J: TRBJ1-6; CDR3: CAHQAGGGNSPLHF; DNA: TGTGCCCACCAGGCTGGGGGCGGAAATTCACCCCTCCACTTT
D: TRBD2; V: TRBV27; size: -; J: TRBJ2-3; CDR3: CASSLSGRTSGGLPGADTQYF; DNA: TGTGCCAGCAGTTTATCGGGACGGACTAGCGGGGGGCTACCTGGCGCAGATACGCAGTATTTT
D: -; V: TRBV25-1; size: -; J: TRBJ1-1; CDR3: CASSELRDQWATEAFF; DNA: TGTGCCAGCAGTGAACTCAGGGATCAATGGGCCACTGAAGCTTTCTTT
D: TRBD1; V: TRBV12-5; size: few; J: TRBJ2-7; CDR3: CASGPTGLGDEQYF; DNA: TGTGCTAGTGGTCCGACAGGGTTGGGGGATGAGCAGTACTTC
D: -; V: TRBV30; size: once; J: TRBJ2-3; CDR3: CAWSLPGLHSDTQYF; DNA: TGTGCCTGGAGTCTCCCGGGACTCCATTCAGATACGCAGTATTTT
D: TRBD1; V: TRBV6-5; size: once; J: TRBJ1-1; CDR3: CASSSPPRQGAEAFF; DNA: TGTGCCAGCAGTTCCCCACCGAGACAGGGGGCTGAAGCTTTCTTT
D: TRBD1; V: TRBV12-5; size: -; J: TRBJ1-5; CDR3: CASDQGQFRNQPQHF; DNA: TGTGCTAGTGACCAGGGACAGTTCAGAAATCAGCCCCAGCATTTT
D: -; V: TRBV2; size: -; J: TRBJ1-2; CDR3: CASRELPSYGYTF; DNA: TGTGCCAGCAGGGAGCTTCCCTCCTATGGCTACACCTTC
D: TRBD1; V: TRBV5-6; size: -; J: TRBJ2-7; CDR3: CASSDDRGREQYF; DNA: TGTGCCAGCAGCGATGACAGGGGGCGCGAGCAGTACTTC
D: -; V: TRBV28; size: -; J: TRBJ1-5; CDR3: CASSPAPQGTQPQHF; DNA: TGTGCCAGCAGTCCCGCGCCACAGGGTACTCAGCCCCAGCATTTT
D: -; V: TRBV19; size: -; J: TRBJ2-3; CDR3: CASSIFAPTTDTQYF; DNA: TGTGCCAGTAGTATTTTTGCGCCTACCACAGATACGCAGTATTTT
D: -; V: TRBV28; size: -; J: TRBJ1-1; CDR3: CASSFQNMNTEAFF; DNA: TGTGCCAGCAGTTTTCAGAATATGAACACTGAAGCTTTCTTT
D: TRBD1; V: TRBV11-2; size: -; J: TRBJ2-5; CDR3: CASSFVRDRSGREETQYF; DNA: TGTGCCAGCAGCTTTGTCCGGGACAGGTCGGGCAGGGAAGAGACCCAGTACTTC
D: -; V: TRBV5-6; size: once; J: TRBJ1-2; CDR3: CASSLYRRAIGGYTF; DNA: TGTGCCAGCAGCCTTTACCGCAGGGCGATCGGCGGCTACACCTTC